This T cell receptor (beta chain) is drawn from a study of regulatory T cells in long-lasting Graves disease. Sample time point: persistent/refractory GD, antithyroid drugs over 5 years with positive TRAb. From RNA extracted from PBMCs, the TCR library was made. Overall study findings and caveats: Reduced TCR diversity was observed in persistent Graves' patients versus newly diagnosed patients.

The germline V gene has CDR1 SGHRS and CDR2 YFSETQ. The CDR3 sequence is 14 residues long. V was shortened by 5 bases and J by 2 bases, with 10 bases between the two germline ends. This clonotype was seen a handful of times. Its antigen remains unidentified. Construction of the TCR beta libraries employed iRepertoire HTBI primers in conjunction with Arm-PCR of CDR3 regions. TCRdb itself ran the multiplex PCR reads through MiXCR, one entry per CDR3 protein. The table shows approximately 400,000 distinct CDR3 sequences, with less than 25% occurring only once. The origin of this receptor is a female donor with Graves disease. Material: peripheral blood mononuclear cells (PBMCs), obtained when the disease was refractory, from a patient treated with antithyroid drugs. The chain recombines TRBV5-1 with TRBJ2-2; D not resolved. CDR3 DNA sequence: TGCGCCAGCAGTATCAAACAAAACACCGGGGAGCTGTTTTTT. Its translation is CASSIKQNTGELFF.